These 32 T cell receptor beta chains originate from one sample sequenced in a study of regulatory T cells in long-lasting Graves disease. For TCR beta, libraries came from iRepertoire HTBI primers and Arm-PCR of CDR3 regions. TCRdb analysed the multiplex PCR reads with MiXCR anew, one entry per CDR3 protein. The repertoire includes roughly 360,000 distinct CDR3 sequences, approximately 23% of them detected once, and 25% to 30% sits in the top ten. The time point denotes: persistent/refractory GD, antithyroid drugs over 5 years with positive TRAb. The authors made the TCR library using RNA they extracted from PBMCs. The sequencing used peripheral blood mononuclear cells (PBMCs), collected when the disease was refractory, from a patient treated with antithyroid drugs. Every receptor here comes from a woman in her thirties or forties with Graves disease.

The J gene is TRBJ2-2, the V gene TRBV11-1; 10 bases fit TRBD2. Germline assignment: CDR1 SGHAT and CDR2 FQDESV (reference sequence). With 1 base clipped from V and 0 bases from J, the junction kept 5 bases outside the gene matches. The CDR3 runs to 18 residues. The CDR3 region is CASSLVTSGNSNTGELFF. The CDR3 DNA is TGTGCCAGCAGCTTAGTAACTAGCGGGAATTCGAACACCGGGGAGCTGTTTTTT.

This clonotype has more than one count but fewer than ten. CDR3 sequence (DNA): TGTGCCAGCAGCGAGGGGGACAGGGTCTATAATTCACCCCTCCACTTT. Translation gives CASSEGDRVYNSPLHF. The gene calls are TRBV7-9 and TRBJ1-6; 9 bases line up with TRBD1. CDR1 and CDR2 (germline): SEHNR, FQNEAQ (reference sequence). The V gene end was trimmed by 5 bases and the J gene end by 3 bases; junction bases not matched to a gene: 5. The CDR3 spans 16 residues. Full variable domain (missing parts from reference TRBV7-9 and TRBJ1-6): DTGVSQNPRHKITKRGQNVTFRCDPISEHNRLYWYRQTLGQGPEFLTYFQNEAQLEKSRLLSDRFSAERPKGSFSTLEIQRTEQGDSAMYLCASSEGDRVYNSPLHFGNGTRLTVT.

This clonotype was counted only a few times. V is TRBV24-1 and J is TRBJ1-4; D may be TRBD1 (5 bases). Germline CDR1 is KGHDR and CDR2 is SFDVKD. CDR3 length equals 14 residues. V lost 3 bases and J lost 6, with 10 bases in between. CDR3 in amino acids: CATSDVTEDEKLFF. CDR3 DNA: TGTGCCACCAGTGATGTGACAGAAGATGAAAAACTGTTTTTT.

This clonotype appeared many times. The chain recombines TRBV30 with TRBJ1-2; no clear D. The length of the CDR3 is 13 residues. V lost 0 bases, J lost 1 base, and 6 bases lay in between. Germline loops: CDR1 GTSNPN, CDR2 SVGIG (reference sequence). CDR3: CAWSVGSNYGYTF. The CDR3 coding sequence is TGTGCCTGGAGTGTAGGCAGTAACTATGGCTACACCTTC.

This clonotype was counted many times. V gene TRBV6-2 or TRBV6-3 combines with J gene TRBJ1-4; D may be TRBD1 (5 bases). This CDR3 has 18 amino acids. V was pared by 5 bases and J by 4 bases, with 23 bases between. Germline-derived CDR1 and CDR2 are MNHEY and SVGEGT. Written as DNA, the CDR3 is TGTGCCAGCAGTCACCGGGACCTCGCACCCTCTGATAATGAAAAACTGTTTTTT. Translation: CASSHRDLAPSDNEKLFF.

This clonotype has a count of ten or more. The CDR3 reads CASSWYDRAYEQYF. The CDR3 region has the DNA TGTGCCAGCAGTTGGTATGACAGAGCCTACGAGCAGTACTTC. This chain uses TRBV6-2 or TRBV6-3 with TRBJ2-7; maybe TRBD1 (5 bases). CDR3 length: 14 amino acids. CDR1 and CDR2 (germline): MNHEY, SVGEGT. Deletions cut 4 bases from V and 2 bases from J, with 12 bases between.

The chain recombines TRBV5-1 with TRBJ2-2; D may be TRBD2 (6 bases). The CDR3 contains 16 residues. CDR1 is SGHRS and CDR2 is YFSETQ in the germline V gene. Trimming cost V 1 base and J 4 bases, with 14 bases left between them. CDR3 DNA: TGCGCCAGCAGCTTGACGGGACTGGACCCCACCGGGGAGCTGTTTTTT. This sequence encodes CASSLTGLDPTGELFF.

Regarding this clonotype: Given a much more abundant clone one base away, this may be a read error. The conserved final phenylalanine or tryptophan is absent from the CDR3, which likely points to a read error. The rearrangement links TRBV29-1 to TRBJ2-5, with D possibly TRBD2 on 5 matching bases. This CDR3 is built from 13 residues. Deletions cut 3 bases from V and 2 bases from J, with 10 bases between. From germline, CDR1 is SQVTM and CDR2 ANQGSEA. Here the CDR3 DNA reads TGCAGCGTTGAGGAGGCCTATCAAGAGACCCAGTACCTC. The encoded protein is CSVEEAYQETQYL.

As for this clonotype: A much larger clone differs by one base, so this may be a read error. The chain has TRBV28 and TRBJ1-2, with D possibly matching TRBD1 (6 bases). The germline gives CDR1 MDHEN, CDR2 SYDVKM. This CDR3 contains 11 residues. CDR3 DNA: TGTGCCAGTCAGGGGAACTGTGGCTACACCTTC. Protein sequence: CASQGNCGYTF.

This rearrangement joins TRBV7-9 to TRBJ2-3; D is uncertain. Germline assignment: CDR1 SEHNR and CDR2 FQNEAQ (reference sequence). The CDR3 runs 15 residues. Between the trimmed V and J ends, which lost 2 bases and 1 base, there was a span of 10 bases. The CDR3 region has the DNA TGTGCCAGCAGCTTACTTCGGCTGGGCACAGATACGCAGTATTTT. It codes for CASSLLRLGTDTQYF.

This clonotype was recorded many times. The rearrangement links TRBV6-2 or TRBV6-3 to TRBJ2-5; D gene uncertain. CDR3 size: 13 residues. Germline V gene data show CDR1 as MNHEY and CDR2 as SVGEGT. V was clipped by 2 bases and J by 1 base, with 5 bases between them. CDR3 loop: CASSYGRQETQYF. The CDR3 nucleotides read TGTGCCAGCAGTTACGGTCGCCAAGAGACCCAGTACTTC.

This clonotype was seen ten or more times. The V and J genes are TRBV28 and TRBJ1-5; D is possibly TRBD1 (5 bases). V lost 6 bases, J lost 0 bases, and 27 bases lay in between. The CDR3 is made up of 20 amino acids. CDR1 MDHEN and CDR2 SYDVKM come from the germline V gene. Written as DNA, the CDR3 is TGTGCCAGCAGGGCCAGGGCACCTATCCTCCGGATCTATAGCAATCAGCCCCAGCATTTT. It specifies CASRARAPILRIYSNQPQHF.

A remark on this clonotype: A much bigger clone sits one base away, suggesting this may be a read error. V gene TRBV11-2 combines with J gene TRBJ2-7; TRBD1 is a possible D gene (6 bases). Germline CDR1 reads SGHAT; CDR2 reads FQNNGV. CDR3 length equals 15 residues. DNA of the CDR3: TGTGCCGGCAGCTTAGACGACAGGTTGTGGTACGAGCAGTACTTC. Translating gives CAGSLDDRLWYEQYF. Full variable domain (rest looked up from reference TRBV11-2 and TRBJ2-7): EAGVAQSPRYKIIEKRQSVAFWCNPISGHATLYWYQQILGQGPKLLIQFQNNGVVDDSQLPKDRFSAERLKGVDSTLKIQPAKLEDSAVYLCAGSLDDRLWYEQYFGPGTRLTVT.

V gene TRBV9 combines with J gene TRBJ1-2; D gene ambiguous. Germline values: CDR1 SGDLS, CDR2 YYNGEE. Deletions cut 7 bases from V and 4 bases from J, with 17 bases between. The CDR3 is 14 amino acids. Written as DNA, the CDR3 is TGTGCCAGCGGGTCAGAGATGAGGGTCTATGGCTACACCTTC. Its protein is CASGSEMRVYGYTF.

The sample holds many counts of this clonotype. The chain uses TRBV6-5 and TRBJ2-1; 10 bases line up with TRBD2. Germline V gene sequence: CDR1 MNHEY, CDR2 SVGAGI. V dropped 1 base and J dropped 4; count of bases not matched to a gene: 4. The CDR3 is 16 residues long. The CDR3 nucleotides read TGTGCCAGCAGTTACTTCTCTAGCGGGAGTTACAATGAGCAGTTCTTC. Translated: CASSYFSSGSYNEQFF.

This clonotype was seen at least ten times. The chain has TRBV10-3 and TRBJ1-1; D gene uncertain. CDR3 size: 13 residues. Trimming pared 2 bases from V and 4 bases from J, leaving 8 bases between. The germline gives CDR1 ENHRY, CDR2 SYGVKD. The DNA for the CDR3 is TGTGCCATCAGTGAGAATGGGTTCACTGAAGCTTTCTTT. Translation gives CAISENGFTEAFF.

J is TRBJ2-5 and V is TRBV19; D may be TRBD2 (6 bases). Trimming shortened V by 1 base and J by 3 bases, and 6 bases separated the two germline ends. The germline gives CDR1 LNHDA, CDR2 SQIVND (reference sequence). The CDR3 has 13 residues. The CDR3 reads CASSIAGEETQYF. The CDR3 DNA sequence: TGTGCCAGTAGTATAGCGGGAGAAGAGACCCAGTACTTC.

This clonotype was counted a few times. The V and J genes are TRBV24-1 and TRBJ2-2, with D maybe TRBD1 (5 bases). The CDR3 is 15 residues long. Germline values: CDR1 KGHDR, CDR2 SFDVKD. Between the trimmed V and J ends, which lost 4 bases and 6 bases, there was a span of 14 bases. As DNA, the CDR3 is TGTGCCACCAGTGAGCCCCAAGGGGCCGCCGGGGAGCTGTTTTTT. It codes for CATSEPQGAAGELFF.

Remarks on this clonotype: The likely explanation is a read error, given a far larger clone one base away. This chain links TRBV2 with TRBJ2-1; no reliable D call. The DNA end is more similar to TRBJ2-5, so the J call may be wrong. The CDR3 consists of 14 residues. Germline loops: CDR1 SNHLY, CDR2 FYNNEI. The CDR3 reads CASSEASPPKTQYF. The CDR3 DNA is TGTGCCAGCAGTGAAGCTAGCCCCCCAAAGACCCAGTACTTC.

The chain employs TRBV2 and TRBJ2-3; either TRBD1 or TRBD2 may supply D (6 bases each). The CDR3 is made up of 13 amino acids. Germline assignment: CDR1 SNHLY and CDR2 FYNNEI. V lost 7 bases and J 5 bases, leaving 13 bases between the germline ends. The CDR3 loop is CASNRGLIDTQYF. DNA of the CDR3: TGTGCCAGCAACCGGGGGCTGATAGATACGCAGTATTTT.

Remarks on this clonotype: A much larger clone sits a single nucleotide away, making a read error possible. The rearrangement joins TRBV28 to TRBJ1-2; D uncertain. Germline V gene lookup returns CDR1 MDHEN and CDR2 SYDVKM. The CDR3 extends over 14 amino acids. The CDR3 sequence: CTSSLLSRISGYTF. The CDR3 DNA reads as TGTACCAGCAGTTTATTAAGCAGGATTAGCGGCTACACCTTC.

DNA for the CDR3: TGCGCCAGCAGCCAAGGATATAGGGGTATGAGCACCGGGGAGCTGTTTTTT. Encoded protein: CASSQGYRGMSTGELFF. The chain links TRBV4-1 to TRBJ2-2, with D possibly matching TRBD1 (5 bases). The V gene's germline CDR1 is MGHRA and CDR2 YSYEKL. Trimming took off 1 base at V and 4 bases at J, with 16 bases between the two ends. CDR3 size: 17 residues.

This rearrangement joins TRBV10-1 to TRBJ2-7, with D possibly being TRBD1 or TRBD2 (5 bases each). V gave up 5 bases and J gave up 4 bases, with 21 bases separating them. The CDR3 totals 16 residues. The germline V gene encodes CDR1 WNHNN and CDR2 SYGVQD (reference sequence). CDR3: CASSIAVGAAVYEQYF. The CDR3 DNA sequence: TGCGCCAGCAGTATCGCGGTCGGGGCCGCGGTGTACGAGCAGTACTTC.

A single count supports this clonotype. A junction end diverges from the germline sequence, so it may reflect a read error. The chain combines TRBV2 with TRBJ2-1; 7 bases fit TRBD2. The CDR3 extends over 15 amino acids. Germline V lookup: CDR1 SNHLY, CDR2 FYNNEI. CDR3 nucleotides: TGTGCCAACAGTGAACGGCGGGAGCGATCGAGTGAGCAGTTCTTC. This codes for CANSERRERSSEQFF.

The chain combines TRBV6-2 or TRBV6-3 with TRBJ2-2; possible D gene TRBD2, 5 bases. CDR3 length: 14 residues. CDR1 is MNHEY and CDR2 is SVGEGT in the germline V gene. V was trimmed by 11 bases and J by 4 bases, leaving 17 bases between them. This CDR3 is CAVGMTRVTGELFF. CDR3 sequence (DNA): TGTGCCGTAGGGATGACGCGGGTCACCGGGGAGCTGTTTTTT.

About this clonotype itself: At one end the junction does not follow the germline gene, possibly because of a read error. The rearrangement joins TRBV11-2 to TRBJ2-7; TRBD2 matches 7 bases. CDR1 is SGHAT, CDR2 FQNNGV, per germline. The CDR3 contains 15 residues. The CDR3 region is CASSLEDTRDYELYF. The CDR3 bases are TGTGCCAGCAGCTTAGAAGATACTCGGGACTACGAGCTGTACTTC.

This clonotype occurred many times. The chain has TRBV2 and TRBJ2-6, with D perhaps TRBD2 (6 bases). This CDR3 comprises 14 residues. In germline, CDR1 is SNHLY, CDR2 FYNNEI. V was clipped by 8 bases and J by 3 bases, with 11 bases between them. The CDR3: CASSRGGGANVLTF. The CDR3 DNA is TGTGCCAGCTCCCGGGGAGGTGGGGCCAACGTCCTGACTTTC. The full variable domain, in which reference TRBV2 and TRBJ2-6 provide the parts outside the CDR3, is EPEVTQTPSHQVTQMGQEVILRCVPISNHLYFYWYRQILGQKVEFLVSFYNNEISEKSEIFDDQFSVERPDGSNFTLKIRSTKLEDSAMYFCASSRGGGANVLTFGAGSRLTVL.

On this clonotype: A read error is possible here, since a much larger clone lies one base away. This chain links TRBV6-5 with TRBJ2-2; TRBD1 agrees at 7 bases. Per the germline V gene, CDR1 is MNHEY and CDR2 is SVGAGI. CDR3 length equals 18 residues. CDR3 nucleotides: TGTGCCAGCAGTTACCAGGATCCGACAGGGCTCGACACCGGGGAGCTGCTTTTT. As protein: CASSYQDPTGLDTGELLF.

The chain joins TRBV19 to TRBJ2-2; 10 positions match TRBD2. The germline V gene has CDR1 LNHDA and CDR2 SQIVND (reference sequence). With V trimmed by 5 bases and J by 8 bases, 2 bases remained unmatched. The CDR3 has 13 amino acids. The DNA of the CDR3 is TGTGCCAGTAGTTCTAGCGGGAGTGGGGAGCTGTTTTTT. This encodes CASSSSGSGELFF.

This clonotype was seen more than once but under ten times. V and J are TRBV10-3 and TRBJ2-1; 8 nucleotides agree with TRBD1. V was clipped by 7 bases and J by 3 bases; unmatched bases: 5. Germline loops: CDR1 ENHRY, CDR2 SYGVKD. The CDR3 loop spans 14 amino acids. CDR3 loop: CAITETGDYNEQFF. In DNA form, the CDR3 reads TGTGCCATCACCGAGACAGGGGACTACAATGAGCAGTTCTTC.

This clonotype appeared a few times. The chain recombines TRBV6-2 or TRBV6-3 with TRBJ2-7; no definite D call. The CDR3 is 14 residues long. Trimming took 1 base from V and 0 from J, leaving 7 bases between them. CDR1 and CDR2 from the germline V gene are MNHEY and SVGEGT. CDR3 DNA sequence: TGTGCCAGCAGTTACTTAGGCACCTCCTACGAGCAGTACTTC. Translated: CASSYLGTSYEQYF.

This clonotype showed up just a few times. The gene calls are TRBV28 and TRBJ2-3, with 7 positions matching TRBD2. The CDR3 is 15 amino acids. V lost 5 bases, J lost 6 bases, and 11 bases stayed unmatched. Per germline, CDR1 MDHEN and CDR2 SYDVKM. The CDR3 sequence: CASSAPKRDGDTQYF. CDR3 sequence (DNA): TGTGCCAGCAGTGCGCCGAAGCGGGACGGGGATACGCAGTATTTT. Looking up the rest from reference TRBV28 and TRBJ2-3 gives the full variable domain: DVKVTQSSRYLVKRTGEKVFLECVQDMDHENMFWYRQDPGLGLRLIYFSYDVKMKEKGDIPEGYSVSREKKERFSLILESASTNQTSMYLCASSAPKRDGDTQYFGPGTRLTVL.